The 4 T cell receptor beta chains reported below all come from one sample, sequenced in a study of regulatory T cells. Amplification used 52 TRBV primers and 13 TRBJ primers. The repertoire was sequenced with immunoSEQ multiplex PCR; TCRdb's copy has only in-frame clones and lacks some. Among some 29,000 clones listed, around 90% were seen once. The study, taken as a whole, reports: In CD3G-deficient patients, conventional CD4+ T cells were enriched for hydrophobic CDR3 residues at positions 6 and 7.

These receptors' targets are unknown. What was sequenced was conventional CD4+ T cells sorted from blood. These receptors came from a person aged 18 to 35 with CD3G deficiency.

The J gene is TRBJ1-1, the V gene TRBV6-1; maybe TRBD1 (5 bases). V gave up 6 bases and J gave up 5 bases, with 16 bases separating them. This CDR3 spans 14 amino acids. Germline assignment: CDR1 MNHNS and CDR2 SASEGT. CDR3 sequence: CASSLERGRTEAFF. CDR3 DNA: TGTGCCAGCAGCCTTGAAAGGGGTAGAACTGAAGCTTTCTTT.

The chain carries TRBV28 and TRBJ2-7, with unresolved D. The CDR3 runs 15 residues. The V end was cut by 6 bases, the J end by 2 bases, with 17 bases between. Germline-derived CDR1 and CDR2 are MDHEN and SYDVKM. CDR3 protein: CASSLGGGRAYEQYF. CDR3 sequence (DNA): TGTGCCAGCAGCCTAGGTGGTGGCAGAGCCTACGAGCAGTACTTC.

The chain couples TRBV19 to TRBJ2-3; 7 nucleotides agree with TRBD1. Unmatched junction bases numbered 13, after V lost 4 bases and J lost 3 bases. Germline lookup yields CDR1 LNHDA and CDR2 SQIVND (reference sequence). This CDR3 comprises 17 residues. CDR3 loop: CASSKAGTARPTDTQYF. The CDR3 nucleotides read TGTGCCAGTAGTAAGGCAGGGACAGCCCGACCAACAGATACGCAGTATTTT.

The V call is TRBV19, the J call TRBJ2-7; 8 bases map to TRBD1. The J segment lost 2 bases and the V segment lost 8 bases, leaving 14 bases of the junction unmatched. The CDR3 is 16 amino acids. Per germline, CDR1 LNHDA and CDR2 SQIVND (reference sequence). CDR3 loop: CASSRGQGAMAYEQYF. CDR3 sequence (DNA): TGTGCCAGTTCTCGGGGGCAGGGGGCCATGGCCTACGAGCAGTACTTC.